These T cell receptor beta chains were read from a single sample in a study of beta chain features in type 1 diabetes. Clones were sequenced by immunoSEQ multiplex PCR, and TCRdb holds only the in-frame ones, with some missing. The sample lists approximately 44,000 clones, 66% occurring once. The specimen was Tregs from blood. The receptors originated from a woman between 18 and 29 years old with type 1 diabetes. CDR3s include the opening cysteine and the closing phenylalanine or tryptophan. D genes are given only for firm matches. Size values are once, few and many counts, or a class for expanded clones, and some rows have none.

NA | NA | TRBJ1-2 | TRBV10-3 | CAISGVEASHTF | TGTGCCATCAGTGGGGTGGAGGCTTCACACACCTTC
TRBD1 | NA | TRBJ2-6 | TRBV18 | CASSPRGTGASGANVLTF | TGTGCCAGCTCCCCGAGGGGGACAGGGGCATCTGGGGCCAACGTCCTGACTTTC
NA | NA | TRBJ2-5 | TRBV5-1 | CASSFIRQETQYF | TGCGCCAGCAGCTTTATCAGACAAGAGACCCAGTACTTC
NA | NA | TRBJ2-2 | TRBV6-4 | CASSSGYTGELFF | TGTGCCAGCAGTTCAGGTTACACCGGGGAGCTGTTTTTT
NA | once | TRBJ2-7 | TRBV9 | CASSVAGGLNEQYF | TGTGCCAGCAGCGTCGCTGGAGGGCTGAACGAGCAGTACTTC
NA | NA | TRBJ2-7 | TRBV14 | CASSQPYRVSEQYF | TGTGCCAGCAGCCAACCATACAGGGTCTCCGAGCAGTACTTC
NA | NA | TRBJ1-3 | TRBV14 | CASSQAWRGSGNTIYF | TGTGCCAGCAGCCAAGCTTGGAGGGGCTCTGGAAACACCATATATTTT
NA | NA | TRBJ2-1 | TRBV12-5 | CASGPRLPSNEQFF | TGTGCTAGTGGTCCCCGACTTCCCTCCAATGAGCAGTTCTTC
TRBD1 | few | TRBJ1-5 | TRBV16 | CASSLGQINQPQHF | TGTGCCAGCAGCCTGGGACAGATCAATCAGCCCCAGCATTTT
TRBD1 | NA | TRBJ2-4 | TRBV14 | CASSQTGQRVLAKNIQYF | TGTGCCAGCAGCCAGACGGGACAGAGAGTCCTAGCCAAAAACATTCAGTACTTC
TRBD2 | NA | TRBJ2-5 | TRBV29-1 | CSESGGLGETQYF | TGCAGCGAGAGCGGGGGGCTGGGAGAGACCCAGTACTTC
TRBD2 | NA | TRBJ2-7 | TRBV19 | CASSEAGGRYEQYF | TGTGCCAGTAGCGAGGCCGGGGGGAGATACGAGCAGTACTTC
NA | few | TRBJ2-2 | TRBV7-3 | CASSARRAGELFF | TGTGCCAGCAGCGCCAGGAGGGCCGGGGAGCTGTTTTTT
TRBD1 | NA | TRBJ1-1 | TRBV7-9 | CASSLLGTGRLAEAFF | TGTGCCAGCAGCTTACTCGGGACAGGACGGTTGGCTGAAGCTTTCTTT
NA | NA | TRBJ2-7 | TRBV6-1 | CASSGTKSSYEQYF | TGTGCCAGCAGTGGTACAAAAAGCTCCTACGAGCAGTACTTC
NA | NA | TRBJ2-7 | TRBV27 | CASRRVGTPEQYF | TGTGCCAGCCGCCGCGTAGGGACTCCCGAGCAGTACTTC
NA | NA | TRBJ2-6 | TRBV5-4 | CASSLAGISGANVLTF | TGTGCCAGCAGCTTGGCAGGTATCTCTGGGGCCAACGTCCTGACTTTC
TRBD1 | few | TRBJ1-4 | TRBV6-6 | CASVTGQRTEKLFF | TGTGCCTCAGTTACGGGACAGCGAACTGAAAAACTGTTTTTT
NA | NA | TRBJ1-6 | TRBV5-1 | CASAPQGPGSPLHF | TGCGCCAGCGCCCCACAGGGCCCGGGATCACCCCTCCACTTT
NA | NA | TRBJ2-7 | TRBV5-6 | CASSLLGVPSYEQYF | TGTGCCAGCAGCTTGTTAGGGGTCCCCTCCTACGAGCAGTACTTC
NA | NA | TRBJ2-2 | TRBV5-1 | CASSLGSREITGELFF | TGCGCCAGCAGCTTGGGGTCGAGGGAGATCACCGGGGAGCTGTTTTTT
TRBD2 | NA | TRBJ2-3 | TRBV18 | CASSAQRLAGGRGTDTQYF | TGTGCCAGCTCGGCCCAGAGACTAGCGGGCGGGCGTGGCACAGATACGCAGTATTTT
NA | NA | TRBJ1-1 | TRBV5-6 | CASSLDYGVPGHEAFF | TGTGCCAGCAGCTTGGACTATGGGGTACCGGGACACGAAGCTTTCTTT
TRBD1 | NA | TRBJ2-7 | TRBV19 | CASSTGGTGAYEQYF | TGTGCCAGTAGTACCGGCGGGACAGGAGCCTACGAGCAGTACTTC
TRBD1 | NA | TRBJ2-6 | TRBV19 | CASSMETGSGANVLTF | TGTGCCAGTAGTATGGAGACAGGGTCTGGGGCCAACGTCCTGACTTTC